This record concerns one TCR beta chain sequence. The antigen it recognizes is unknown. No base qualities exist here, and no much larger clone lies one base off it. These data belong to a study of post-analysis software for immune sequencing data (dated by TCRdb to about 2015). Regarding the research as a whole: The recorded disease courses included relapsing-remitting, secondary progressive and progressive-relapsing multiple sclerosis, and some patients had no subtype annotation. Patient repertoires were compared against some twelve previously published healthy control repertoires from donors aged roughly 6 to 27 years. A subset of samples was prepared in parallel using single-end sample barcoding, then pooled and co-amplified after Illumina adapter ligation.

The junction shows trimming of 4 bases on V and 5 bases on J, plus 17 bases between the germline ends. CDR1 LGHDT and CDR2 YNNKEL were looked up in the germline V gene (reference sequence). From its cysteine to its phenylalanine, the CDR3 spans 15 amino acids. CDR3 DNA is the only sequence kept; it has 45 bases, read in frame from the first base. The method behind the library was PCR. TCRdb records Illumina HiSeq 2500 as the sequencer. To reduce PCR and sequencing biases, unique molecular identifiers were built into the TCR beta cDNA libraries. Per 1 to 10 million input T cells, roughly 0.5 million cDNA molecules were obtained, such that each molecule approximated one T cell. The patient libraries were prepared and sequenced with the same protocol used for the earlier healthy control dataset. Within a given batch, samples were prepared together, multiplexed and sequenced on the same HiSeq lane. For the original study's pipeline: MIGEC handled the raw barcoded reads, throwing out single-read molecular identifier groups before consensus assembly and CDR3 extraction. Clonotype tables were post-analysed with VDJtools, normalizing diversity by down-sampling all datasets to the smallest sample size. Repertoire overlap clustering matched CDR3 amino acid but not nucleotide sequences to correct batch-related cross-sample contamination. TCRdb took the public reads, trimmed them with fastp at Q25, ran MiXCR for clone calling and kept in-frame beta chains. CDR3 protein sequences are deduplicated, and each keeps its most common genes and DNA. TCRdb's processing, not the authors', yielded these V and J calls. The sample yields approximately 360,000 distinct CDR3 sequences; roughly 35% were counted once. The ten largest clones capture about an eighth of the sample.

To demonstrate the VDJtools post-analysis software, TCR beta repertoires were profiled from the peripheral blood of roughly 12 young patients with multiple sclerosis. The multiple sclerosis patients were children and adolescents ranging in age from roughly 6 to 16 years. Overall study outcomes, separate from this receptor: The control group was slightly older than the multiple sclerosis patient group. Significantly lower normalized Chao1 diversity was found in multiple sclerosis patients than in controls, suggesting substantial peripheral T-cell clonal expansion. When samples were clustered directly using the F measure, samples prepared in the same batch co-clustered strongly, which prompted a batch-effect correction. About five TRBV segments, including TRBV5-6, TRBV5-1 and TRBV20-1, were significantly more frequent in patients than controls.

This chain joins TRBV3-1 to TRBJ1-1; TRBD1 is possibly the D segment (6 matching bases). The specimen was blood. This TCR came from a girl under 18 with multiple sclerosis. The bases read TGTGCCAGCAGCCCTAAGACAGGCGGGGGGACTGAAGCTTTCTTT. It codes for CASSPKTGGGTEAFF. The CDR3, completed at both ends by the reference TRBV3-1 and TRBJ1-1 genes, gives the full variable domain DTAVSQTPKYLVTQMGNDKSIKCEQNLGHDTMYWYKQDSKKFLKIMFSYNNKELIINETVPNRFSPKSPDKAHLNLHINSLELGDSAVYFCASSPKTGGGTEAFFGQGTRLTVV.